What follows are 22 T cell receptor beta chains derived from one specimen sequenced in a study of cytomegalovirus exposure and HLA in healthy donors. It was with 60 Vbeta and 13 Jbeta primers that the PCR ran. TCRdb's table, derived via immunoSEQ multiplex PCR, lists solely in-frame clones and lacks some. In the table there are around 100,000 clones, around four fifths of which are singletons. Source material: PBMCs. The receptors were sampled from a middle-aged woman in good health and CMV-seropositive.

This clone has a single count. This chain connects TRBV19 to TRBJ2-3; D is perhaps TRBD2 (6 bases). Germline V gene lookup returns CDR1 LNHDA and CDR2 SQIVND (reference sequence). This CDR3 is 14 amino acids long. The ends were cut back, 10 bases at V and 3 bases at J, with 17 bases in the middle. The CDR3, as DNA: TGTGCCACCAGATGGCAGGGACTGACAGATACGCAGTATTTT. Amino acid sequence: CATRWQGLTDTQYF.

This clone has more than one count but fewer than ten. The rearrangement links TRBV11-2 to TRBJ2-7; D remains unclear. Trimming took off 5 bases at V and 3 bases at J, with 17 bases between the two ends. The CDR3 consists of 15 residues. CDR1 SGHAT and CDR2 FQNNGV come from the germline V gene. CDR3 residues: CASSRRMGQVYEQYF. CDR3 sequence (DNA): TGTGCCAGCAGCCGAAGGATGGGCCAGGTCTACGAGCAGTACTTC.

The chain's CDR3 is CASSPGTGSTQETQYF. As DNA, the CDR3 is TGTGCCAGCAGTCCGGGGACAGGTTCAACTCAAGAGACCCAGTACTTC. This chain joins TRBV11-3 and TRBJ2-5, with 8 bases that match TRBD1. Per the germline V gene, CDR1 is SGHNT and CDR2 is YENEEA. J gave up 2 bases and V 6 bases, and 11 bases lay outside the gene matches. This CDR3 has 16 amino acids.

The table lists this clone with a few counts. This CDR3 reads CASSVTSGGDTQYF. The DNA of the CDR3 is TGTGCCAGCAGCGTAACTAGCGGGGGAGATACGCAGTATTTT. The chain joins TRBV9 to TRBJ2-3, with TRBD2 identical over 11 bases. The CDR3 consists of 14 residues. Losses at the gene ends were 1 base for V and 5 bases for J; bases not matched to a gene: 0. The germline V gene encodes CDR1 SGDLS and CDR2 YYNGEE.

This chain connects TRBV6-6 to TRBJ1-4, with 9 bases identical to TRBD1. Germline assignment: CDR1 MNHNY and CDR2 SVGAGI (reference sequence). The CDR3 extends over 15 amino acids. J was trimmed by 7 bases and V by 6 bases; bases with no gene match: 9. The CDR3 loop reads CASRNLGTGIEKLFF. The CDR3 coding sequence is TGTGCCAGCAGAAACCTCGGGACAGGGATTGAAAAACTGTTTTTT.

The V call is TRBV14, the J call TRBJ2-5; D is uncertain. The DNA end favors TRBJ2-7, so the J call may be wrong. CDR1 is SGHDN and CDR2 is FVKESK in the germline V gene. The CDR3 is 13 residues long. In DNA form, the CDR3 reads TGTGCCAGCAGCTCGTATATCTCCTACGAGCAGTACTTC. Translated, it gives CASSSYISYEQYF.

The chain links TRBV29-1 to TRBJ2-7, with 10 positions matching TRBD1. Trimming cost V 6 bases and J 2 bases; bases outside gene matches: 4. This CDR3 comprises 13 residues. The germline gives CDR1 SQVTM, CDR2 ANQGSEA. The CDR3 is CSVGQGVTYEQYF. The DNA of the CDR3 is TGCAGCGTCGGACAGGGGGTGACCTACGAGCAGTACTTC.

Only one count was recorded for this clone. CDR3 loop: CASSFFSRDYGYTF. Written as DNA, the CDR3 is TGTGCCAGCAGCTTTTTTTCCAGGGATTATGGCTACACCTTC. This chain links TRBV5-4 with TRBJ1-2; D is perhaps TRBD1 (5 bases). The germline gives CDR1 SGHNT, CDR2 YYREEE (reference sequence). V shed 2 bases and J shed 5 bases, with 13 bases lying between them. The CDR3 has 14 residues.

The CDR3 loop reads CASSAAASGSHEQYF. The CDR3 DNA sequence: TGTGCCAGCAGTGCCGCGGCTAGCGGGAGCCACGAGCAGTACTTC. The chain links TRBV25-1 to TRBJ2-7; 10 nucleotides line up with TRBD2. With 4 bases clipped from V and 5 bases from J, the junction kept 8 bases outside the gene matches. The V gene's germline CDR1 is MGHDK and CDR2 SYGVNS. The CDR3 runs to 15 residues.

There are a few counts of this clone. The chain joins TRBV7-3 to TRBJ2-3; the match to TRBD2 covers 9 bases. Germline CDR1 reads SGHTA; CDR2 reads FQGTGA. There are 16 residues in the CDR3. V shed 0 bases and J 6 bases; nucleotides not matched to a gene: 7. CDR3 nucleotides: TGTGCCAGCAGCTTAACGGTAGCGGGAGTTCTGGATACGCAGTATTTT. As protein: CASSLTVAGVLDTQYF.

This chain joins TRBV5-4 and TRBJ2-5; 7 positions match TRBD2. CDR3 length equals 14 residues. The germline V gene encodes CDR1 SGHNT and CDR2 YYREEE (reference sequence). Trimming cost V 4 bases and J 11 bases; bases outside gene matches: 14. CDR3 DNA sequence: TGTGCCAGCAGCCACCAGATACTAGCGCAAGAGCAGTACTTC. Translated: CASSHQILAQEQYF.

This clone is a singleton in its sample. V and J are TRBV27 and TRBJ2-1, with D hard to call. Germline lookup yields CDR1 MNHEY and CDR2 SMNVEV (reference sequence). This CDR3 comprises 16 residues. Deletions cut 5 bases from V and 4 bases from J, with 18 bases between. The CDR3 here is CASSLYPSLLYNEQFF. The CDR3 nucleotides are TGTGCCAGCAGTCTCTATCCATCACTCCTATACAATGAGCAGTTCTTC.

V and J are TRBV6-1 and TRBJ1-1, with D possibly matching TRBD1 (5 bases). The V end lost 5 bases, the J end lost 1 base, and 11 bases lay between the germline ends. The germline V gene encodes CDR1 MNHNS and CDR2 SASEGT. The CDR3 is 14 amino acids. CDR3 protein: CASSQSGGNTEAFF. The CDR3 nucleotides read TGTGCCAGCAGTCAGTCGGGGGGGAACACTGAAGCTTTCTTT.

J is TRBJ2-7 and V is TRBV2; D uncertain. V was pared by 7 bases and J by 7 bases, with 14 bases between. Germline CDR1 and CDR2: SNHLY and FYNNEI. The CDR3 contains 12 residues. CDR3 loop: CASTLTPLEQYF. The CDR3 DNA reads as TGTGCCAGCACCTTGACACCCCTTGAGCAGTACTTC.

V usage is TRBV27 and J usage is TRBJ2-3, with 12 bases that match TRBD2. Trimming removed 6 bases from V and 0 bases from J; junction bases left unmatched: 10. Germline loops: CDR1 MNHEY, CDR2 SMNVEV (reference sequence). The CDR3 contains 18 residues. The CDR3 protein is CASRRTSGKISSTDTQYF. CDR3 in DNA: TGTGCCAGCAGGAGGACTAGCGGGAAGATTTCTAGCACAGATACGCAGTATTTT.

The J gene is TRBJ1-1, the V gene TRBV6-4; TRBD1 might be the D (6 bases). The CDR3 length is 13 residues. Germline assignment: CDR1 MRHNA and CDR2 SNTAGT. Trimming stripped 4 bases from V and 5 bases from J, with 11 bases between. The DNA of the CDR3 is TGTGCCAGCAGTGTCGAGGGGGGGACTGAAGCTTTCTTT. It translates to CASSVEGGTEAFF.

This sequence joins TRBV2 and TRBJ2-3; 11 nucleotides line up with TRBD2. CDR1 SNHLY and CDR2 FYNNEI come from the germline V gene. Germline trimming cut 6 bases from V and 5 bases from J; bases unmatched to any gene: 10. This CDR3 has 16 residues. The chain's CDR3 is CASRSTSGRLLDTQYF. Here the CDR3 DNA reads TGTGCCAGCAGGTCCACTAGCGGGAGATTATTAGATACGCAGTATTTT.

In its sample, this clone was seen a few times. V gene TRBV5-1 combines with J gene TRBJ2-1; D may be TRBD2 (7 bases). The V end lost 1 base, the J end lost 4 bases, and 18 bases lay between the germline ends. Germline V CDR1 and CDR2: SGHRS, YFSETQ. This CDR3 is 17 amino acids long. The CDR3 DNA sequence: TGCGCCAGCAGCTTGCAAGGCGGAGGGGGGGTTTACAATGAGCAGTTCTTC. It specifies CASSLQGGGGVYNEQFF.

The chain carries TRBV10-3 and TRBJ2-2; D gene uncertain. CDR3 length: 15 amino acids. The ends were cut back, 3 bases at V and 1 base at J, with 9 bases in the middle. Per germline, CDR1 ENHRY and CDR2 SYGVKD. The CDR3 bases are TGTGCCATCAGTGAAGTAGCTCTGAACACCGGGGAGCTGTTTTTT. It codes for CAISEVALNTGELFF.

The chain is built from TRBV9 and TRBJ2-1, with 10 bases lining up with TRBD1. Germline V gene sequence: CDR1 SGDLS, CDR2 YYNGEE. Trimming took 2 bases from V and 7 from J; bases not matched to a gene: 6. The CDR3 consists of 15 residues. The CDR3 loop reads CASSVGTGAGNEQFF. The CDR3 nucleotides read TGTGCCAGCAGCGTGGGGACAGGGGCAGGGAATGAGCAGTTCTTC.

This clone has a single count. The chain joins TRBV5-6 to TRBJ2-7; 7 bases fit TRBD1. V was clipped by 4 bases and J by 4 bases; unmatched bases: 5. The CDR3 is 13 amino acids. Germline V gene data show CDR1 as SGHDT and CDR2 as YYEEEE. The CDR3 reads CASSATGAYEQYF. CDR3 DNA: TGTGCCAGCAGCGCCACAGGGGCATACGAGCAGTACTTC. Drawing the rest from reference TRBV5-6 and TRBJ2-7, the complete variable domain is DAGVTQSPTHLIKTRGQQVTLRCSPKSGHDTVSWYQQALGQGPQFIFQYYEEEERQRGNFPDRFSGHQFPNYSSELNVNALLLGDSALYLCASSATGAYEQYFGPGTRLTVT.

For the CDR3, the DNA is TGTGCCAGCAGGACCTTAGGACAGGGAGGAAAACTGTTTTTT. It translates to CASRTLGQGGKLFF. The rearrangement links TRBV28 to TRBJ1-4, with TRBD1 identical over 8 bases. Germline CDR1 MDHEN, CDR2 SYDVKM. This CDR3 is 14 amino acids long. V lost 6 bases and J lost 10; bases outside the gene matches: 10.